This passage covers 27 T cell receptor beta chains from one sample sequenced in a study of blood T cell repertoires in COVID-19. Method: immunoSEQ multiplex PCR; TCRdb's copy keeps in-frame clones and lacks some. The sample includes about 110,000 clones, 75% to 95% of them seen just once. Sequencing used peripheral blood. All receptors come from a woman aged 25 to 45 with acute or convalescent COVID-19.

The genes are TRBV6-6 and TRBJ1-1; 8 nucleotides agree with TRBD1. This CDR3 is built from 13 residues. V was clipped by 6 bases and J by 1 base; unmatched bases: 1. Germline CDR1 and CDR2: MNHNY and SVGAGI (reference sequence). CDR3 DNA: TGTGCCAGCAGGGGGACAGGGAACACTGAAGCTTTCTTT. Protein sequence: CASRGTGNTEAFF.

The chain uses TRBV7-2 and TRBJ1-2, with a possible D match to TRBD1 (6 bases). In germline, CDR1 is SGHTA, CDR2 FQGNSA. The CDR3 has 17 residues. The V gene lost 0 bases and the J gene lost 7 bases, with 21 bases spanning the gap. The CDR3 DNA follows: TGTGCCAGCAGCTTAGCGGCAGGGACAACCCGCAGTGGTGGCTACACCTTC. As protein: CASSLAAGTTRSGGYTF. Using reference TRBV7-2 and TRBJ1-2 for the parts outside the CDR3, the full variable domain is GAGVSQSPSNKVTEKGKDVELRCDPISGHTALYWYRQSLGQGLEFLIYFQGNSAPDKSGLPSDRFSAERTGGSVSTLTIQRTQQEDSAVYLCASSLAAGTTRSGGYTFGSGTRLTVV.

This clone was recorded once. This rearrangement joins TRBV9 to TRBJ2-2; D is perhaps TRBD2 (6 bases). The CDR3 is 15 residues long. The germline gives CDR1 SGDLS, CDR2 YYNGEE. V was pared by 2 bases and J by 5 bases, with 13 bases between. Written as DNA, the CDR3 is TGTGCCAGCAGCGTGAGGGTGGAGGGGACCGGGGAGCTGTTTTTT. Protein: CASSVRVEGTGELFF.

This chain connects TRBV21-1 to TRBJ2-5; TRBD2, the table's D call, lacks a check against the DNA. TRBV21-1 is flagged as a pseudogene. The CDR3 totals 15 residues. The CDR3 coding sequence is TGTGCCAGCAGCAAAGCTTACTGGCGGGAGGAGACCCAGTACTTC. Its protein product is CASSKAYWREETQYF.

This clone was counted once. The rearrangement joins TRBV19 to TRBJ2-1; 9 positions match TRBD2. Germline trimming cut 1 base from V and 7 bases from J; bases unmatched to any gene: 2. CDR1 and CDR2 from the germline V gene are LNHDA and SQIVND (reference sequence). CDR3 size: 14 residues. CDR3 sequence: CASSIGGGANEQFF. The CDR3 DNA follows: TGTGCCAGTAGTATAGGCGGGGGGGCGAATGAGCAGTTCTTC.

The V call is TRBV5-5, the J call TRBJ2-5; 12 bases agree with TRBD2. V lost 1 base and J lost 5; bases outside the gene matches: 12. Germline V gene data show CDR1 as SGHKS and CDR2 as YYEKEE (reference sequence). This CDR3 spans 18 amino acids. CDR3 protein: CASSLTLAGGGGAETQYF. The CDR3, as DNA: TGTGCCAGCAGCTTGACACTAGCGGGGGGCGGAGGGGCCGAGACCCAGTACTTC. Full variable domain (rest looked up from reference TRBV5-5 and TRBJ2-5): DAGVTQSPTHLIKTRGQQVTLRCSPISGHKSVSWYQQVLGQGPQFIFQYYEKEERGRGNFPDRFSARQFPNYSSELNVNALLLGDSALYLCASSLTLAGGGGAETQYFGPGTRLLVL.

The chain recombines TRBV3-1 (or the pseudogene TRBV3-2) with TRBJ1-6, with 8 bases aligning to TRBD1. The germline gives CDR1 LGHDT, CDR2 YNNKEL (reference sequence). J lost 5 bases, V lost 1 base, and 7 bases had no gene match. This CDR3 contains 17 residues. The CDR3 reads CASSQVPRTGNNSPLHF. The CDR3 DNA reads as TGTGCCAGCAGCCAAGTTCCTAGGACAGGGAATAATTCACCCCTCCACTTT.

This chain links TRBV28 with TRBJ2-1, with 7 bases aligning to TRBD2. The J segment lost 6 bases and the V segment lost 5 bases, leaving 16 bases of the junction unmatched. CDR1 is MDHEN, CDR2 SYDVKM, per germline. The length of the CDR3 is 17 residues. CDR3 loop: CASSLTGAAGDGNEQFF. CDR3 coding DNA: TGTGCCAGCAGTCTCACCGGCGCGGCGGGAGATGGCAATGAGCAGTTCTTC.

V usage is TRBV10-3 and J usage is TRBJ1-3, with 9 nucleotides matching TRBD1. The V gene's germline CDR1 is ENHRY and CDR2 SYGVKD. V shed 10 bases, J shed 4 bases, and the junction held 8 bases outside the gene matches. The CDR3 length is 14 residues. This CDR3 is CATTDRGEGNTIYF. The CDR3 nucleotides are TGTGCCACCACGGACAGGGGCGAAGGAAACACCATATATTTT.

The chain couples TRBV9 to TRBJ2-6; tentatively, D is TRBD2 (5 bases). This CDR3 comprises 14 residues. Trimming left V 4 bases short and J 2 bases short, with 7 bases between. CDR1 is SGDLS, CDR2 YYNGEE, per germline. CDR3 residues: CASSPGTGANVLTF. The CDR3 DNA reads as TGTGCCAGCAGCCCGGGGACTGGGGCCAACGTCCTGACTTTC.

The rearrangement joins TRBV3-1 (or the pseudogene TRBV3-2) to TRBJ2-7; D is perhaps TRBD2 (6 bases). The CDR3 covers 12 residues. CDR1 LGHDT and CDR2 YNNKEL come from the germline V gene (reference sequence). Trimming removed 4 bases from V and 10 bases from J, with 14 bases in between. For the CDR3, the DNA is TGTGCCAGCAGCCGGCCAGGGCGGGATCAGTACTTC. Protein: CASSRPGRDQYF.

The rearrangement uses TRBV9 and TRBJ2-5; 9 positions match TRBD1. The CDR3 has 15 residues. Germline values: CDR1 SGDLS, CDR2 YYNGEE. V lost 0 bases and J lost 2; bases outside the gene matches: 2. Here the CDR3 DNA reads TGTGCCAGCAGCGTAGACAGGGGGCCGCAAGAGACCCAGTACTTC. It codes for CASSVDRGPQETQYF.

The CDR3 sequence: CATSREGAGYGYTF. In nucleotides, the CDR3 is TGTGCCACCAGCAGAGAGGGGGCTGGCTATGGCTACACCTTC. The V and J genes are TRBV15 and TRBJ1-2, with a tentative D call TRBD1 (6 bases). CDR3 length: 14 residues. Trimming removed 0 bases from V and 4 bases from J, with 9 bases in between. Germline CDR1 reads LNHNV; CDR2 reads YYDKDF (reference sequence).

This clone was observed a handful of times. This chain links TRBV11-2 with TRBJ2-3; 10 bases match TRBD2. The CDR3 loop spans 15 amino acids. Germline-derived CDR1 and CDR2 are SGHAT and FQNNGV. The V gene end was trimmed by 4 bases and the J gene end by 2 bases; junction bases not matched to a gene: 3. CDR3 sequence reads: CASSWSGGDTDTQYF. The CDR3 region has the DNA TGTGCCAGCAGCTGGAGCGGGGGGGACACAGATACGCAGTATTTT.

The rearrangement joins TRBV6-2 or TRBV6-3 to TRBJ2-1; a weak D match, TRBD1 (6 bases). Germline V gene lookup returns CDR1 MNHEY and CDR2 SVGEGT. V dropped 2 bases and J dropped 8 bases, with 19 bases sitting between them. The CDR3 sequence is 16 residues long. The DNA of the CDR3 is TGTGCCAGCAGTTACCCCAGGGGAAGGGGCTTAGATGAGCAGTTCTTC. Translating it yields CASSYPRGRGLDEQFF.

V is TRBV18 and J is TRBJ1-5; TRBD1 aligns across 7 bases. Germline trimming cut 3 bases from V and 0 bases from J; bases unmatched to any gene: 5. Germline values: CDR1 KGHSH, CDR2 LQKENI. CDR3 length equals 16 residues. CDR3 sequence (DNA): TGTGCCAGCTCACCGTACAGGGGTGGTAGCAATCAGCCCCAGCATTTT. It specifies CASSPYRGGSNQPQHF.

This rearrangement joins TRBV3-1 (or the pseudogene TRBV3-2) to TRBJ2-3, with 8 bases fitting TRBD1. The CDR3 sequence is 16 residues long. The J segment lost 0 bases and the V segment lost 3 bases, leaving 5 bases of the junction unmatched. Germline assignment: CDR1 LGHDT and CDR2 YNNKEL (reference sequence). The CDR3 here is CASSQHRGNSTDTQYF. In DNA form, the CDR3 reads TGTGCCAGCAGCCAGCACAGGGGGAACAGCACAGATACGCAGTATTTT.

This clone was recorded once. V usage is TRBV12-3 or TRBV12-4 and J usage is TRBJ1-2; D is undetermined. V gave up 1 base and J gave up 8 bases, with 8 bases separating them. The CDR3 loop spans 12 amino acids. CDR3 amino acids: CASSLVSAGYTF. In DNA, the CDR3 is TGTGCCAGCAGTTTAGTGAGCGCCGGCTACACCTTC.

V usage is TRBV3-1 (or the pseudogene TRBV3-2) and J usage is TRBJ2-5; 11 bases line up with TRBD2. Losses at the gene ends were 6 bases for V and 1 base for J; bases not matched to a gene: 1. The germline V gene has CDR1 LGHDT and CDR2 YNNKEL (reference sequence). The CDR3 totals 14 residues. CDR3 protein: CASSTSGGQETQYF. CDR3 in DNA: TGTGCCAGCAGTACTAGCGGGGGCCAAGAGACCCAGTACTTC.

Here the CDR3 DNA reads TGTGCTAGTGGTTTGGGACAGCAGCTCTCTGGAAACACCATATATTTT. It is translated as CASGLGQQLSGNTIYF. The V gene is TRBV12-5, the J gene TRBJ1-3, with D possibly TRBD1 on 5 matching bases. With 1 base removed from V and 0 bases from J, the gap between germline ends came to 10 bases. CDR3 length: 16 amino acids. Germline CDR1 reads LGHNT; CDR2 reads FRNRAP.

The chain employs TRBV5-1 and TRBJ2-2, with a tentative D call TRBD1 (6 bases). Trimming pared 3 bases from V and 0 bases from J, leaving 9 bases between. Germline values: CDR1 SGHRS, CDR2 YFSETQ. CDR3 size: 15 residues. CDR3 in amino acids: CASSSDRTNTGELFF. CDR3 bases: TGCGCCAGCAGCTCCGACAGGACGAACACCGGGGAGCTGTTTTTT.

The CDR3 reads CASSDKELYSYNEQFF. For the CDR3, the DNA is TGTGCCAGCAGTGATAAAGAGCTTTACTCCTACAATGAGCAGTTCTTC. The J gene is TRBJ2-1, the V gene TRBV2; D remains unclear. CDR3 length: 16 residues. Germline-derived CDR1 and CDR2 are SNHLY and FYNNEI. V was trimmed by 3 bases and J by 0 bases, leaving 12 bases between them.

As DNA, the CDR3 is TGTGCCAGCAGCCCAACGGGGAAAGTTAGCACTGAAGCTTTCTTT. Amino acid sequence: CASSPTGKVSTEAFF. The rearrangement uses TRBV6-5 and TRBJ1-1; D ambiguous. The V end lost 6 bases, the J end lost 4 bases, and 18 bases lay between the germline ends. CDR1 and CDR2 from the germline V gene are MNHEY and SVGAGI. The CDR3 is made up of 15 amino acids.

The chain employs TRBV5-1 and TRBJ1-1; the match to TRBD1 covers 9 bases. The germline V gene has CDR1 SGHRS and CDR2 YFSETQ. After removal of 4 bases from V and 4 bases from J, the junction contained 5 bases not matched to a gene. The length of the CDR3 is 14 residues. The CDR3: CASSPDRGGTEAFF. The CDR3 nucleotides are TGCGCCAGCAGCCCCGACAGGGGGGGCACTGAAGCTTTCTTT.

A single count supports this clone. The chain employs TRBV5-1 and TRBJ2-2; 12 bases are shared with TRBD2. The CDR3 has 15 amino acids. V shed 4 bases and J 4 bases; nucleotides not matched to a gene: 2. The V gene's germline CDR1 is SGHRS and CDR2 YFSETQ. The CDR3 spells CASSQLAGGTGELFF. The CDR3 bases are TGCGCCAGCAGCCAACTAGCGGGAGGCACCGGGGAGCTGTTTTTT.

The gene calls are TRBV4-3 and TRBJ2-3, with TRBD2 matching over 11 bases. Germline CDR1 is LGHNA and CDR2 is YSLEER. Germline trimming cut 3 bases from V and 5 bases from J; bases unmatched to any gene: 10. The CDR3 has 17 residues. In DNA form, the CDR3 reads TGCGCCAGCAGCCAGGATGGTACTAGCGGGAGCGTAGATACGCAGTATTTT. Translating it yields CASSQDGTSGSVDTQYF.

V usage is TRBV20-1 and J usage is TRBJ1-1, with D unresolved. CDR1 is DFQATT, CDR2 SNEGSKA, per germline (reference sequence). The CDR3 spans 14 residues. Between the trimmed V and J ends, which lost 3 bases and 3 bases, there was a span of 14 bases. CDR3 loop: CSASRPPRDTEAFF. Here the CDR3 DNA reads TGCAGTGCTAGTCGGCCGCCGAGGGACACTGAAGCTTTCTTT.